These 14 T cell receptor beta chains share one sample of origin, sequenced in a study of blood T cells in healthy people across ages. A sample-barcoded 5' primer and a J-beta primer mix were used in a second PCR of about 7 to 12 cycles. TCRdb itself ran the 5' RACE reads through MiXCR, one entry per CDR3 protein. The sample lists 1 million or so distinct CDR3 sequences, around 43% occurring once. The sample consisted of blood. Every receptor here comes from a woman aged 55 to 70 in good health.

This clonotype was detected a few times. The rearrangement uses TRBV28 and TRBJ1-2; no reliable D call. This CDR3 spans 13 amino acids. Per the germline V gene, CDR1 is MDHEN and CDR2 is SYDVKM. Trimming took 4 bases from V and 3 from J, leaving 9 bases between them. This CDR3 reads CASSSQRDYGYTF. CDR3 nucleotide sequence: TGTGCCAGCAGTTCTCAGAGGGACTATGGCTACACCTTC.

The chain combines TRBV12-3 or TRBV12-4 with TRBJ2-5, with 9 nucleotides matching TRBD1. The trim removed 5 bases at V and 4 bases at J, leaving 8 bases unmatched. This CDR3 contains 15 residues. The CDR3 region is CASSASTGGGETQYF. DNA for the CDR3: TGTGCCAGCAGTGCTTCGACAGGGGGTGGAGAGACCCAGTACTTC.

The chain carries TRBV20-1 and TRBJ2-7, with TRBD2 matching 7 bases. CDR1 and CDR2 from the germline V gene are DFQATT and SNEGSKA (reference sequence). The CDR3 totals 16 residues. V dropped 5 bases and J dropped 2; count of bases not matched to a gene: 15. CDR3 loop: CSAPGTTLGTPYEQYF. The CDR3 nucleotides are TGCAGTGCTCCTGGGACTACGCTCGGAACCCCCTACGAGCAGTACTTC.

The table lists this clonotype with a few counts. The chain combines TRBV6-1 with TRBJ2-5; 10 bases are a match to TRBD2. Trimming removed 7 bases from V and 1 base from J; junction bases left unmatched: 6. The CDR3 consists of 15 residues. The V gene's germline CDR1 is MNHNS and CDR2 SASEGT. CDR3 residues: CASKKLAGLQETQYF. The CDR3 DNA is TGTGCCAGCAAGAAACTAGCGGGACTCCAAGAGACCCAGTACTTC.

In this sample, this clonotype turned up many times. The V call is TRBV29-1, the J call TRBJ2-5, with 7 bases aligning to TRBD1. The CDR3 has 14 residues. V lost 6 bases, J lost 5 bases, and 12 bases stayed unmatched. Germline CDR1 is SQVTM and CDR2 is ANQGSEA. The CDR3 region is CSVTGSGRWETQYF. CDR3 bases: TGCAGCGTGACAGGGTCAGGACGTTGGGAGACCCAGTACTTC.

This clonotype was seen more than once but under ten times. The chain links TRBV18 to TRBJ2-7; TRBD2 might be the D (6 bases). Between the trimmed V and J ends, which lost 3 bases and 2 bases, there was a span of 11 bases. The length of the CDR3 is 14 residues. CDR1 and CDR2 from the germline V gene are KGHSH and LQKENI. CDR3 in amino acids: CASSPPGAPYEQYF. CDR3 bases: TGTGCCAGCTCACCTCCGGGAGCCCCCTACGAGCAGTACTTC.

The rearrangement links TRBV28 to TRBJ2-1; 8 positions match TRBD2. Germline loops: CDR1 MDHEN, CDR2 SYDVKM. The junction had 13 bases not matched to a gene; V was cut back by 8 bases and J by 10 bases. The CDR3 loop spans 14 amino acids. Here the CDR3 DNA reads TGTGCCAGCGGAAACGGGAGGGCCTTTGGGGAGCAGTTCTTC. Its protein product is CASGNGRAFGEQFF.

This chain links TRBV9 with TRBJ2-5, with a weak D call TRBD1 (5 bases). This CDR3 has 14 amino acids. Germline V CDR1 and CDR2: SGDLS, YYNGEE. V was shortened by 1 base and J by 2 bases, with 9 bases between the two germline ends. For the CDR3, the DNA is TGTGCCAGCAGCGTACAGGGAAAACAAGAGACCCAGTACTTC. Its translation: CASSVQGKQETQYF.

In this sample, this clonotype turned up once. The V and J genes are TRBV4-1 and TRBJ2-7, with D possibly matching TRBD2 (5 bases). V was clipped by 1 base and J by 7 bases, with 8 bases between them. The CDR3 is 12 residues long. CDR1 is MGHRA and CDR2 is YSYEKL in the germline V gene. This CDR3 reads CASSQGGKEQYF. The CDR3 region has the DNA TGCGCCAGCAGCCAAGGAGGGAAGGAGCAGTACTTC.

This clonotype was detected only a few times. The rearrangement joins TRBV5-1 to TRBJ2-7; TRBD1 matches 7 bases. The germline V gene has CDR1 SGHRS and CDR2 YFSETQ. V lost 5 bases and J lost 0; bases outside the gene matches: 5. The length of the CDR3 is 14 residues. CDR3 residues: CASRSRDSSYEQYF. Written as DNA, the CDR3 is TGCGCCAGCAGATCCCGGGACAGCTCCTACGAGCAGTACTTC.

J is TRBJ2-7 and V is TRBV5-1; D ambiguous. The CDR3 consists of 13 residues. The V and J ends lost 8 bases and 1 base respectively, with 13 bases between them. The germline CDR1 and CDR2 sequences are SGHRS and YFSETQ. CDR3: CASYDQYSYEQYF. In DNA, the CDR3 is TGCGCCAGTTACGACCAGTATTCCTACGAGCAGTACTTC.

This sequence joins TRBV14 and TRBJ2-5; no firm D call. The V gene's germline CDR1 is SGHDN and CDR2 FVKESK. Trimming removed 1 base at V and 11 bases at J, with 14 bases between. The CDR3 spans 13 residues. The CDR3 DNA reads TGTGCCAGCAGCCAAGGTGCGAGAATCAAGCAGTACTTC. Translated, it gives CASSQGARIKQYF.

The chain recombines TRBV12-3 or TRBV12-4 with TRBJ2-3; 10 nucleotides agree with TRBD2. Trimming at V came to 5 bases and at J to 4 bases, leaving 9 bases not matched to a gene. The CDR3 is made up of 16 amino acids. The CDR3 spells CASSPIAGGRADTQYF. CDR3 nucleotides: TGTGCCAGCAGTCCCATAGCGGGAGGTAGGGCAGATACGCAGTATTTT.

This clonotype was found a few times. The chain uses TRBV6-5 and TRBJ2-1, with 7 bases matching TRBD1. The J segment lost 8 bases and the V segment lost 6 bases, leaving 7 bases of the junction unmatched. The CDR3 extends over 13 amino acids. The germline CDR1 and CDR2 sequences are MNHEY and SVGAGI. CDR3 region: CASSVLGGDEQFF. The CDR3 DNA is TGTGCCAGCAGCGTCCTAGGGGGCGATGAGCAGTTCTTC.